This T cell receptor (beta chain) emerged from a study of blood T cell repertoires in COVID-19. In the study overall: The United States, Italy and Spain were the sources of the acute and convalescent COVID-19 samples. T cells, B-cell-depleted T cells, or PBMCs supplied cDNA or gDNA.

Authors' data handling: From reference gene primer amplification, estimates of nucleated cell counts were derived. The method was immunoSEQ multiplex PCR; TCRdb's version includes in-frame clones alone and lacks a portion of them. The V and J calls and clone size are taken from that table; D and trimming were inferred from the DNA. The data hold more than 95,000 clones, with roughly 80% observed a single time. The trim removed 2 bases at V and 4 bases at J, leaving 4 bases unmatched. The germline V gene has CDR1 KGHSY and CDR2 FQNENV. The CDR3 runs to 15 residues. The source material was peripheral blood. The chain recombines TRBV16 with TRBJ2-2, with 7 bases lining up with TRBD2. This TCR came from a woman older than 75 with acute or convalescent COVID-19. Here the CDR3 reads CASSQKGGATGELFF. The CDR3, as DNA: TGTGCCAGCAGCCAAAAGGGAGGGGCCACCGGGGAGCTGTTTTTT.